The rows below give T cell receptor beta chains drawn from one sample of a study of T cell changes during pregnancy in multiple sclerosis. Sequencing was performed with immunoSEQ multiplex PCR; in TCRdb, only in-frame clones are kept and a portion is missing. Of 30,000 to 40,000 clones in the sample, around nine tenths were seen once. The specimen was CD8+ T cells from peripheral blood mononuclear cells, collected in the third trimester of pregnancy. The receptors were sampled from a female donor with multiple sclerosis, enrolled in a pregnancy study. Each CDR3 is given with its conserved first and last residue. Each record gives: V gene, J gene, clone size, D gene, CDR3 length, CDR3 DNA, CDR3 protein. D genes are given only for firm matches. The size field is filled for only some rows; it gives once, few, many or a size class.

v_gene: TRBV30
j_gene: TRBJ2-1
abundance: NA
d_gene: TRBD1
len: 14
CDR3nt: TGTGCCTGGAGTTCGGAGACAGGGATGGATGAGCAGTTCTTC
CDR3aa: CAWSSETGMDEQFF

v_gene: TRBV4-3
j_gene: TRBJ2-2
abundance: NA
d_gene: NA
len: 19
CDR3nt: TGCGCCAGCAGCCAAGATTGGGAGTTTGGACAGTGGAACACCGGGGAGCTGTTTTTT
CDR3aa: CASSQDWEFGQWNTGELFF

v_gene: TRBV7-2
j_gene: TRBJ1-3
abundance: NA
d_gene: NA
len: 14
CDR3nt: TGTGCCAGCAGCATACCCGGACAGGGAAACACCATATATTTT
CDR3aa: CASSIPGQGNTIYF

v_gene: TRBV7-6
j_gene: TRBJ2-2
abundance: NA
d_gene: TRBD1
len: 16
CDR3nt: TGTGCCAGCAGCATCGCTGGACAGGCAGACACCGGGGAGCTGTTTTTT
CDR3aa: CASSIAGQADTGELFF

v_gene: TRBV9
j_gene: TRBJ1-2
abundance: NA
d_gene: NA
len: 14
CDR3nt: TGTGCCAGCAGTCCAGGGCTAGCTAACTATGGCTACACCTTC
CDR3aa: CASSPGLANYGYTF

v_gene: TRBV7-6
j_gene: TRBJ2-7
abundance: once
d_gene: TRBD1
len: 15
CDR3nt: TGTGCCAGCAGCTTAGCGGACAGGGAGCTTTACGAGCAGTACTTC
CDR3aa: CASSLADRELYEQYF

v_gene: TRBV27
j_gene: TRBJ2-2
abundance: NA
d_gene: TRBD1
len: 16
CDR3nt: TGTGCCAGCAGTTTAACAGGGGTTGGATACACCGGGGAGCTGTTTTTT
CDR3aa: CASSLTGVGYTGELFF

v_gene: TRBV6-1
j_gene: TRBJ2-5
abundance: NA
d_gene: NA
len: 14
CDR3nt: TGTGCCAGCAGTGAAGCGCGAGGGTTTGAGACCCAGTACTTC
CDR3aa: CASSEARGFETQYF

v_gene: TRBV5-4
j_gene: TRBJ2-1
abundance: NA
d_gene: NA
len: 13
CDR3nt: TGTGCCAGCAGCAGGGGCTCCTACAATGAGCAGTTCTTC
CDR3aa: CASSRGSYNEQFF

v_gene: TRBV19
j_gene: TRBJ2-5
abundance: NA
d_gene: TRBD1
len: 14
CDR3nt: TGTGCCAGTAGTATGGCAGGGGGATGGGAGACCCAGTACTTC
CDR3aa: CASSMAGGWETQYF

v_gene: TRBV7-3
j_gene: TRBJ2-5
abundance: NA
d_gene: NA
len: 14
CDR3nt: TGTGCCAGCAGCCCGACAGGATCTCAAGAGACCCAGTACTTC
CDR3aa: CASSPTGSQETQYF

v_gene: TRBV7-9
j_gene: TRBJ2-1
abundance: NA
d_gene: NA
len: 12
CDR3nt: TGTGCCAGCAGCCCCTTGGGCTATGAGCAGTTCTTC
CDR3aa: CASSPLGYEQFF

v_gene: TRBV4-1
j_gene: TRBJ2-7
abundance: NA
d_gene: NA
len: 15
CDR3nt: TGCGCCAGCAGCCAAGAGAGGGGGTCCTCTTACGAGCAGTACTTC
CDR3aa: CASSQERGSSYEQYF

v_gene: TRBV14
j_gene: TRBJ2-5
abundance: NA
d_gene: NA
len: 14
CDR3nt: TGTGCCAGCAGCCAAGTAGGAGGGAAGGGGACCCAGTACTTC
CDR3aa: CASSQVGGKGTQYF

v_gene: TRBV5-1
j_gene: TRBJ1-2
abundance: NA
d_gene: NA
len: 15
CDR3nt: TGCGCCAGCAGCTCACCGACATCCCTGAGGGATGGCTACACCTTC
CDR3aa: CASSSPTSLRDGYTF

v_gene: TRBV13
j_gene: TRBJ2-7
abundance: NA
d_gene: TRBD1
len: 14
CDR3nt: TGTGCCAGCAGCGAAACCGGGACAGGGGACGAGCAGTACTTC
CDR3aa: CASSETGTGDEQYF

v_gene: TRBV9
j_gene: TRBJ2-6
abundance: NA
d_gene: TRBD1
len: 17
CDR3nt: TGTGCCAGCAGCGTGGGACAGAGAGTCTCTGGGGCCAACGTCCTGACTTTC
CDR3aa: CASSVGQRVSGANVLTF

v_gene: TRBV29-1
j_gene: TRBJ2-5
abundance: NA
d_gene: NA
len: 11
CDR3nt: TGCAGCGTTTATTTTCAAGAGACCCAGTACTTC
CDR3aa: CSVYFQETQYF

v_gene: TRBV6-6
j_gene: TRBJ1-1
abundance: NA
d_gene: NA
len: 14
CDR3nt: TGTGCCAGCATTGTTGTGGGGGGGAACACTGAAGCTTTCTTT
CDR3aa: CASIVVGGNTEAFF

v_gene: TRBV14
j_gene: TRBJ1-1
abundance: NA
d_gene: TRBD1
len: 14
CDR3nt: TGTGCCAGCAGAGAGGCAGGGGGCCGGGCTGAAGCTTTCTTT
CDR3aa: CASREAGGRAEAFF

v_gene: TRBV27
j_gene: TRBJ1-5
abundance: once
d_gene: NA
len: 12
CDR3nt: TGTGCCAGCCGGACAGAGGATCAGCCCCAGCATTTT
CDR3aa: CASRTEDQPQHF

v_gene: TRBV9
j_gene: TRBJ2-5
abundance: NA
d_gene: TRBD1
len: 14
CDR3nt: TGTGCCAGCAGCGGACAGGGGGCGTCGGAGACCCAGTACTTC
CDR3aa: CASSGQGASETQYF

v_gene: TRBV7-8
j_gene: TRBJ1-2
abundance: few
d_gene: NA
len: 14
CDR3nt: TGTGCCAGCAGCGCAACAGGGTTCCTCTATGGCTACACCTTC
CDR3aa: CASSATGFLYGYTF

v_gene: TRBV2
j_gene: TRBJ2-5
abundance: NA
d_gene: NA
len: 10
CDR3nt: TGTGCCAGCAGGAGTGAGACCCAGTACTTC
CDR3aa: CASRSETQYF

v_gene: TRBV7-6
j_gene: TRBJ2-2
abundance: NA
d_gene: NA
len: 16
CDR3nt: TGTGCCAGCAGCTTCTTCGGGGGTTACAACACCGGGGAGCTGTTTTTT
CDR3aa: CASSFFGGYNTGELFF

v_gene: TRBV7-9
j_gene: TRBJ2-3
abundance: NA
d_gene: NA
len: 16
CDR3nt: TGTGCCAGCAGCTTACTGGGGGGACTCCCCACAGATACGCAGTATTTT
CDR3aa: CASSLLGGLPTDTQYF

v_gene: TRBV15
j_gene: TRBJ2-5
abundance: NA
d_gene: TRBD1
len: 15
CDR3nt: TGTGCCACCAGCAGAGCAACAGGGGGTGGCGAGACCCAGTACTTC
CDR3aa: CATSRATGGGETQYF

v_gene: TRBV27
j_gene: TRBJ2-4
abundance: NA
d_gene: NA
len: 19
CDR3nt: TGTGCCAGCAGTCCTCGACAGGGTGGAGGGTGGGGTCGGGCTTTTGGCTTGGGGTTC
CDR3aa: CASSPRQGGGWGRAFGLGF

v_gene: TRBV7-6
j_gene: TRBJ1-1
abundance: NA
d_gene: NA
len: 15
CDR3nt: TGTGCCAGCAGCTTAGGGCCGGGACAACAAGCAGAAGCTTTCTTT
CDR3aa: CASSLGPGQQAEAFF

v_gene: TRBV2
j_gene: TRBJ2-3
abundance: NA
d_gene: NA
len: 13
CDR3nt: TGTGCCAGCAGTGGGAGTGGCACAGATACGCAGTATTTT
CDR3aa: CASSGSGTDTQYF

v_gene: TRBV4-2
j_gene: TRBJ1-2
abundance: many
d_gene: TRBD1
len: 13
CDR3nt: TGTGCCAGCAGCCCAGGGGGAGGTGGTGGCTACACCTTC
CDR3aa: CASSPGGGGGYTF

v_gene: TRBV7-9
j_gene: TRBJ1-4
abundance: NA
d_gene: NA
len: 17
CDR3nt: TGTGCCAGCAGCTTAGCGTGGCAGGGGACAACTAATGAAAAACTGTTTTTT
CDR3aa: CASSLAWQGTTNEKLFF

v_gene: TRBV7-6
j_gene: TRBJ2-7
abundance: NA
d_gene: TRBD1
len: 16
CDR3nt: TGTGCCAGCAGCTCAGAACTTCAACGGGACAGCTACGAGCAGTACTTC
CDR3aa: CASSSELQRDSYEQYF

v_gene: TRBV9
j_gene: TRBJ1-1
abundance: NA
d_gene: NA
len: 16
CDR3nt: TGTGCCAGCAGCCCGGTGGCGGCAGGGTTGAACACTGAAGCTTTCTTT
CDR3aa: CASSPVAAGLNTEAFF

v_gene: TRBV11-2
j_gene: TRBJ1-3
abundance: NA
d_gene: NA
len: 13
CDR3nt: TGTGCCAGCCTAAAAGACAGCGAAGGTCCCATATATTTT
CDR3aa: CASLKDSEGPIYF

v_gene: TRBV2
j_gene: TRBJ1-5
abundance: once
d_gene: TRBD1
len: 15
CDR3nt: TGTGCCAGCAGTCCCCCCACACAGGGGAATCAGCCCCAGCATTTT
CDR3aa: CASSPPTQGNQPQHF

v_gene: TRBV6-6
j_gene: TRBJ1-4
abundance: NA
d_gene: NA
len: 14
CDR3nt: TGTGCCAGCATTACAGGGAGGGGTTGGGAAAAACTGTTTTTT
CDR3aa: CASITGRGWEKLFF

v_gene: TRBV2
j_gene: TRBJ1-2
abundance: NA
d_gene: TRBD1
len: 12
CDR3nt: TGTGCCAGCAGTCAGGGGGCAGATGGCTACACCTTC
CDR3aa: CASSQGADGYTF

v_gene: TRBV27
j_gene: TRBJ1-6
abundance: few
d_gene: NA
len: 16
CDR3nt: TGTGCCAGCAGTGCGGCAATGGGCTCCTATAATTCACCCCTCCACTTT
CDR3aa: CASSAAMGSYNSPLHF